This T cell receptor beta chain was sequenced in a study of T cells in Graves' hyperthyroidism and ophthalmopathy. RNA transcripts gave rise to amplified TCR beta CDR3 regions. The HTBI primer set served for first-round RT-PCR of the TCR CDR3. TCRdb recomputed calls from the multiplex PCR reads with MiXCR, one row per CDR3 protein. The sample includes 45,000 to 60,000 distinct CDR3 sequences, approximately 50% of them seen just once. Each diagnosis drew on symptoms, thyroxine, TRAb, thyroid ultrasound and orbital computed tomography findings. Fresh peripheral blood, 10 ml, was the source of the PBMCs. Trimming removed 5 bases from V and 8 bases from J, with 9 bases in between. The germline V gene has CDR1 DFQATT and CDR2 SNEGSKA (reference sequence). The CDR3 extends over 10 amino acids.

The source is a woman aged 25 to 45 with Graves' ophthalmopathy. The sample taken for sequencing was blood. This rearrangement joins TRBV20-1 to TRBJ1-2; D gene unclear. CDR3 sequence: CSARGEGYTF. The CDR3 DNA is TGCAGTGCTCGGGGTGAGGGCTACACCTTC.